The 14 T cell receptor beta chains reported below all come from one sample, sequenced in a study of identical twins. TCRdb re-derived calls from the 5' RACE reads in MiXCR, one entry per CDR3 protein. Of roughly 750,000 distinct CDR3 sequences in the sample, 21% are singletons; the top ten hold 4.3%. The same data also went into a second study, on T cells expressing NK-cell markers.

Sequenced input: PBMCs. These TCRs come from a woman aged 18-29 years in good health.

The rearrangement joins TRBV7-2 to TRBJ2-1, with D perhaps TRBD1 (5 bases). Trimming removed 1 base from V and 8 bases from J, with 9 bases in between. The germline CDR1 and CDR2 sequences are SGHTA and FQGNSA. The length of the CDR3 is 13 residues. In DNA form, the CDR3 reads TGTGCCAGCAGCTTAGGACAGCTCGATGAGCAGTTCTTC. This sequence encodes CASSLGQLDEQFF.

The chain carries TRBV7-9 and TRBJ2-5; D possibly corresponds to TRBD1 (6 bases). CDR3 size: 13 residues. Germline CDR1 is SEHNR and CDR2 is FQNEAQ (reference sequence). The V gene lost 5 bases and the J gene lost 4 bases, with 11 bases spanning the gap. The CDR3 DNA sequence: TGTGCCAGCAGCCAGGGGAGAAGAGAGACCCAGTACTTC. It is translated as CASSQGRRETQYF.

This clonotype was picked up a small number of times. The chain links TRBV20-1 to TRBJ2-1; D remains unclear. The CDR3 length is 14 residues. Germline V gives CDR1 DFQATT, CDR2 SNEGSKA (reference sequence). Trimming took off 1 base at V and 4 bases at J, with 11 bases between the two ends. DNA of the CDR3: TGCAGTGCTAGAGGCGGTCCTGCGTACAATGAGCAGTTCTTC. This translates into CSARGGPAYNEQFF.

This CDR3 is CASSPYRDPDTQYF. The CDR3 bases are TGTGCCAGCAGTCCGTACAGGGATCCAGATACGCAGTATTTT. The rearrangement uses TRBV27 and TRBJ2-3; perhaps TRBD1 as D (6 bases). CDR1 and CDR2 (germline): MNHEY, SMNVEV (reference sequence). V lost 5 bases and J lost 4, with 13 bases in between. This CDR3 contains 14 residues.

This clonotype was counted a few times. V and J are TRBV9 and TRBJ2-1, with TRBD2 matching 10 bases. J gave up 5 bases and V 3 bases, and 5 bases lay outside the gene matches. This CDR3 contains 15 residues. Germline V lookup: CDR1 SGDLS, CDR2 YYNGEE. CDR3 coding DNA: TGTGCCAGCAGCGCGAGCGGGAGGGGCAACAATGAGCAGTTCTTC. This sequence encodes CASSASGRGNNEQFF.

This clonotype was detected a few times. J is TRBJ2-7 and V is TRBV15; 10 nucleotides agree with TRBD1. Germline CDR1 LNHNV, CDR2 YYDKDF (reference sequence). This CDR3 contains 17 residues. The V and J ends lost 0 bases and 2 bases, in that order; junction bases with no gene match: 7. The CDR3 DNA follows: TGTGCCACCAGCAGAGATCTGGGACAGGGGACCCCCTACGAGCAGTACTTC. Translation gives CATSRDLGQGTPYEQYF. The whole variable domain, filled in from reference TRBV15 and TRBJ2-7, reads DAMVIQNPRYQVTQFGKPVTLSCSQTLNHNVMYWYQQKSSQAPKLLFHYYDKDFNNEADTPDNFQSRRPNTSFCFLDIRSPGLGDTAMYLCATSRDLGQGTPYEQYFGPGTRLTVT.

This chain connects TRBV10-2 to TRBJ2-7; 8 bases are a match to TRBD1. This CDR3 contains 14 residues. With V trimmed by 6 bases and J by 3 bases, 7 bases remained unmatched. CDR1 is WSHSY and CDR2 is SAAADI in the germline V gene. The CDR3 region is CASRGGQDNYEQYF. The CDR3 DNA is TGCGCCAGCAGAGGGGGACAGGATAACTACGAGCAGTACTTC.

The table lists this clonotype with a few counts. The CDR3 DNA reads TGTGCCAGCAGCGTGGTCGGGAGGGCCTTGTATACGCAGTATTTT. It specifies CASSVVGRALYTQYF. The chain employs TRBV5-5 and TRBJ2-3, with 8 bases lining up with TRBD2. The CDR3 loop spans 15 amino acids. The ends lost 4 bases at V and 7 bases at J; junction bases unmatched: 11. The germline CDR1 and CDR2 sequences are SGHKS and YYEKEE (reference sequence).

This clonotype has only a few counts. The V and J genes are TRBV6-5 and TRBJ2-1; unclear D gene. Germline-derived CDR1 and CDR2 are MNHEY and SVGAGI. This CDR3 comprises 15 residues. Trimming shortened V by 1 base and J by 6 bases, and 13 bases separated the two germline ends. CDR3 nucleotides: TGTGCCAGCAGTTACTGGCGAGGACCGAGCAATGAGCAGTTCTTC. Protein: CASSYWRGPSNEQFF.

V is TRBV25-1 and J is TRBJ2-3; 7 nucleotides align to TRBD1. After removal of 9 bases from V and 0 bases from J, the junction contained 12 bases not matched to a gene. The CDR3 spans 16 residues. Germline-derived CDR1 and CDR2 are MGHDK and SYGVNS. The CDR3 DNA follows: TGTGCCAGTGAAGGCCGGGGACAGTTGAGCACAGATACGCAGTATTTT. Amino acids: CASEGRGQLSTDTQYF.

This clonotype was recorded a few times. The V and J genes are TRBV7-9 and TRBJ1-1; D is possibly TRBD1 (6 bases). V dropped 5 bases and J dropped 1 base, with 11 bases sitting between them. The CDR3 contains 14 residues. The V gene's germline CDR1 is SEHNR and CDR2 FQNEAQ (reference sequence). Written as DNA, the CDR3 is TGTGCCAGCAGCCCGCCGACAGGGAACACTGAAGCTTTCTTT. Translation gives CASSPPTGNTEAFF.

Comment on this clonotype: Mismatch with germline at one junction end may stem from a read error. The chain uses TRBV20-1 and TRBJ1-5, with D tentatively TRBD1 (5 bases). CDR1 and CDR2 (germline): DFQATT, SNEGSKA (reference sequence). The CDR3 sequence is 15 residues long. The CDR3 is CSARDGTYSSQPQHF. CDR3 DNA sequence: TGCAGTGCTAGAGACGGGACCTATAGCAGTCAGCCCCAGCATTTT.

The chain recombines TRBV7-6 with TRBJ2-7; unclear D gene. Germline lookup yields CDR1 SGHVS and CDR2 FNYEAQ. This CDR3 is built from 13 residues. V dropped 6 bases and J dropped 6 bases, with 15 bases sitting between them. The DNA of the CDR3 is TGTGCCAGCAGTCGGACCATTCAGGCCGAGCAGTACTTC. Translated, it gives CASSRTIQAEQYF.

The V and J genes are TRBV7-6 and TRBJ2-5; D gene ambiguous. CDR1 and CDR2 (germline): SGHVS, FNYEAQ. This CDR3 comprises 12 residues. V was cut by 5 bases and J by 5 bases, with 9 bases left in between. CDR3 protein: CASSPSVETQYF. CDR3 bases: TGTGCCAGCAGCCCCTCGGTGGAGACCCAGTACTTC.